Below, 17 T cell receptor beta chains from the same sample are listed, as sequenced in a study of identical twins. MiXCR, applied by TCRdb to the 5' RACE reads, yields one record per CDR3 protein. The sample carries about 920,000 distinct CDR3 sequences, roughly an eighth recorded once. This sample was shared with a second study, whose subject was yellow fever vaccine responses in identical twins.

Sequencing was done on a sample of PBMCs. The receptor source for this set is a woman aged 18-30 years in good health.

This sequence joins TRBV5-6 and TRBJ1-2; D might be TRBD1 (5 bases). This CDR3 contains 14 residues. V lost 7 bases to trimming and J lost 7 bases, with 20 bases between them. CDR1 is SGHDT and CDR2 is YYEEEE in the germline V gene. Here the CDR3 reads CASGPGQGVGGYTF. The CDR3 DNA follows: TGTGCCAGCGGCCCGGGGCAGGGAGTTGGTGGCTACACCTTC.

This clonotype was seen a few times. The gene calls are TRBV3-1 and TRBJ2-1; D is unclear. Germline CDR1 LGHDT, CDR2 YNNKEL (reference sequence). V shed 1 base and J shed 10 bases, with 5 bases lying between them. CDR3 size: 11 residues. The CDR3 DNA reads TGTGCCAGCAGCCAAGTCACCGAGCAGTTCTTC. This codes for CASSQVTEQFF.

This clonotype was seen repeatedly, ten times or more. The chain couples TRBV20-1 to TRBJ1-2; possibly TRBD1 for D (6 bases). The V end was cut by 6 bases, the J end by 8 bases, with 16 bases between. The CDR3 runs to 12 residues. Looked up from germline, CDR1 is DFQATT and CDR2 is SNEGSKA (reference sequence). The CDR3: CSAQRGARGYTF. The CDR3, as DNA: TGCAGTGCCCAGCGGGGGGCGCGGGGCTACACCTTC.

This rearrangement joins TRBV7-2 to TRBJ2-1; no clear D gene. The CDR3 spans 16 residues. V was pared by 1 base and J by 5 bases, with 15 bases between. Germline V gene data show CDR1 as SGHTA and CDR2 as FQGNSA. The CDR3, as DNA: TGTGCCAGCAGCTTAGGACTCCAGCAGTGGGACAATGAGCAGTTCTTC. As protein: CASSLGLQQWDNEQFF.

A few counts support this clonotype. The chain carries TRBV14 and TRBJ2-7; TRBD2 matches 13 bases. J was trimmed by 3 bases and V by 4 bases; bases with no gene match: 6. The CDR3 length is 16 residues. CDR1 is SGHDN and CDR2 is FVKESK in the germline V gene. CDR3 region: CASSPRGLAGFYEQYF. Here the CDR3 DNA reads TGTGCCAGCAGCCCACGGGGACTAGCGGGGTTCTACGAGCAGTACTTC.

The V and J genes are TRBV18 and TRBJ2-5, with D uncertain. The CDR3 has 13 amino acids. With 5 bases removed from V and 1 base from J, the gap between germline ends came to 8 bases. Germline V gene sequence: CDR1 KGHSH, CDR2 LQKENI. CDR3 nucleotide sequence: TGTGCCAGCTCATTCGCCTCCCAAGAGACCCAGTACTTC. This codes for CASSFASQETQYF.

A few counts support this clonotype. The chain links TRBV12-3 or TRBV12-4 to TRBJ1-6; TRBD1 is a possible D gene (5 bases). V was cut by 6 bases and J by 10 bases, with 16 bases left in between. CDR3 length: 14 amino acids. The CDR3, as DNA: TGTGCCAGCAGCCCAAGGGGACTTGGGTCACCCCTCCACTTT. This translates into CASSPRGLGSPLHF.

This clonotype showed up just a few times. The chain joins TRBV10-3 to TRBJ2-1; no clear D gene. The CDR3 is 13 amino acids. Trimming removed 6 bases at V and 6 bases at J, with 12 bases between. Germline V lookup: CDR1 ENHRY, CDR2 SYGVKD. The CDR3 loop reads CAISNGPSNEQFF. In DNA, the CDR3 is TGTGCCATCAGCAACGGACCGTCCAATGAGCAGTTCTTC.

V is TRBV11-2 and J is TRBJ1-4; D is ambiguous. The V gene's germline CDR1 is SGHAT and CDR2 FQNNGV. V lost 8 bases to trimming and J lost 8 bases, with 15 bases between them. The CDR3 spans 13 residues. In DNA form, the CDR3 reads TGTGCCAGCGGTGAGAGGGCGTACGAAAAACTGTTTTTT. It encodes CASGERAYEKLFF.

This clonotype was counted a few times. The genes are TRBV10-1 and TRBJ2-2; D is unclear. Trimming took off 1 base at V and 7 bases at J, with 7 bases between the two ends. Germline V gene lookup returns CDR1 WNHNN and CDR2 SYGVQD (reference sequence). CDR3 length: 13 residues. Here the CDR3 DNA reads TGCGCCAGCAGTGAGTTTGTTAACGGGGAGCTGTTTTTT. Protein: CASSEFVNGELFF.

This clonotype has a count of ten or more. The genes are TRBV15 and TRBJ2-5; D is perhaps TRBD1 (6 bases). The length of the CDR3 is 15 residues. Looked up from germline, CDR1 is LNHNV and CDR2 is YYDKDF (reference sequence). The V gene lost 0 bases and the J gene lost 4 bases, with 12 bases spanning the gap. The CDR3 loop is CATSRDTGPPETQYF. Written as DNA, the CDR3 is TGTGCCACCAGCAGAGACACAGGGCCCCCAGAGACCCAGTACTTC.

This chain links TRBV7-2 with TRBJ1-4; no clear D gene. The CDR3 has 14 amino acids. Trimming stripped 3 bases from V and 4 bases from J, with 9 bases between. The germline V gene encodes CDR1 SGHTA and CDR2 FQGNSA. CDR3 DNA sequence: TGTGCCAGCAGCTTTAGAGGGAATAATGAAAAACTGTTTTTT. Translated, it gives CASSFRGNNEKLFF. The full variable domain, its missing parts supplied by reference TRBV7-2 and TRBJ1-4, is GAGVSQSPSNKVTEKGKDVELRCDPISGHTALYWYRQSLGQGLEFLIYFQGNSAPDKSGLPSDRFSAERTGGSVSTLTIQRTQQEDSAVYLCASSFRGNNEKLFFGSGTQLSVL.

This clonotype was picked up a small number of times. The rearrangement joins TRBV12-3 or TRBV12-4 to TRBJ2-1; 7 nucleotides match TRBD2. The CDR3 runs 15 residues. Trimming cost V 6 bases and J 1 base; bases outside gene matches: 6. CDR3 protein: CASSILADSYNEQFF. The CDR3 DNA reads TGTGCCAGCAGCATTCTAGCGGATTCCTACAATGAGCAGTTCTTC.

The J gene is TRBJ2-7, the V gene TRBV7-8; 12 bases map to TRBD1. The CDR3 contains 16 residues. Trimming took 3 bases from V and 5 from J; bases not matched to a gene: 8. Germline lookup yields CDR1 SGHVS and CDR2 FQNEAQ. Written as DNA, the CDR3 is TGTGCCAGCAGCTTTTCCGGGACAGGGGGCCGGGACGAGCAGTACGTC. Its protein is CASSFSGTGGRDEQYV.

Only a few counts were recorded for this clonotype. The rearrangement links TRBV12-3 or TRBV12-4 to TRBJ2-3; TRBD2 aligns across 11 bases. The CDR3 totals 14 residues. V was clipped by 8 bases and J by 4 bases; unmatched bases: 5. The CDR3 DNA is TGTGCCAGCCTTACGACTAGCGGGGCAGATACGCAGTATTTT. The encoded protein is CASLTTSGADTQYF.

CDR3 in DNA: TGTGCCACCCAGGCAGGGAGAGCCAATCAGCCCCAGCATTTT. This gives the protein CATQAGRANQPQHF. The J gene is TRBJ1-5, the V gene TRBV24-1; tentative D call: TRBD1 (5 bases). The length of the CDR3 is 14 residues. Germline V gene data show CDR1 as KGHDR and CDR2 as SFDVKD. V shed 9 bases and J shed 3 bases, with 14 bases lying between them.

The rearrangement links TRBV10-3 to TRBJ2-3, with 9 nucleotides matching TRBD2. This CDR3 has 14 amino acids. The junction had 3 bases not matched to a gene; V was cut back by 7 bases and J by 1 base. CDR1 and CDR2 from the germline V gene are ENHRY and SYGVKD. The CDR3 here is CAITSGARTDTQYF. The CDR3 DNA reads TGTGCCATCACTAGCGGGGCTCGCACAGATACGCAGTATTTT.